These 32 T cell receptor beta chains were all obtained from the same sample, sequenced in a study of blood T cell repertoires in COVID-19. Some clones are missing from TCRdb's copy, which holds only in-frame ones; the method was immunoSEQ multiplex PCR. The sample carries about 80,000 clones, over 75% recorded once. Sequencing was done on a sample of peripheral blood. The source is a man aged 80 or over with acute or convalescent COVID-19.

The rearrangement uses TRBV9 and TRBJ1-2, with D hard to call. V was shortened by 0 bases and J by 6 bases, with 15 bases between the two germline ends. CDR3 length: 15 residues. Germline CDR1 SGDLS, CDR2 YYNGEE. The DNA for the CDR3 is TGTGCCAGCAGCGTAGCTCGCACGCAGATTCATGGCTACACCTTC. Translation: CASSVARTQIHGYTF.

This chain connects TRBV5-1 to TRBJ2-5, with a tentative D call TRBD1 (5 bases). This CDR3 is 15 amino acids long. In germline, CDR1 is SGHRS, CDR2 YFSETQ. V was clipped by 2 bases and J by 3 bases, with 14 bases between them. The CDR3 DNA follows: TGCGCCAGCAGCTTCTATCACAGGAACGAAGAGACCCAGTACTTC. Its protein product is CASSFYHRNEETQYF. Supplemented by reference TRBV5-1 and TRBJ2-5, the full variable domain reads KAGVTQTPRYLIKTRGQQVTLSCSPISGHRSVSWYQQTPGQGLQFLFEYFSETQRNKGNFPGRFSGRQFSNSRSEMNVSTLELGDSALYLCASSFYHRNEETQYFGPGTRLLVL.

This clone appeared a few times. V is TRBV12-5 and J is TRBJ1-1, with 7 bases that match TRBD1. CDR3 size: 14 residues. V shed 2 bases, J shed 6 bases, and the junction held 6 bases outside the gene matches. Germline CDR1 and CDR2: LGHNT and FRNRAP. CDR3 amino acids: CASGLQGGFAEAFF. CDR3 coding DNA: TGTGCTAGTGGTTTGCAGGGGGGTTTTGCTGAAGCTTTCTTT.

The chain links TRBV5-6 to TRBJ2-7, with TRBD2 matching over 8 bases. Germline V CDR1 and CDR2: SGHDT, YYEEEE. J lost 6 bases, V lost 4 bases, and 15 bases had no gene match. CDR3 length: 16 residues. The chain's CDR3 is CASSVLRRTSKGEQYF. As DNA, the CDR3 is TGTGCCAGCAGCGTCCTCCGCCGGACTAGCAAAGGCGAGCAGTACTTC.

The rearrangement links TRBV22-1 to TRBJ2-7; the DNA was not compared with TRBD1, the D call given in the table. TRBV22-1 is deemed a pseudogene. The CDR3 has 15 residues. This CDR3 is CPGSARSRAYYEQYF. In DNA form, the CDR3 reads TGTCCTGGGAGCGCACGTAGCAGGGCCTACTACGAGCAGTACTTC.

The rearrangement uses TRBV2 and TRBJ2-1; TRBD2 aligns across 9 bases. CDR1 and CDR2 (germline): SNHLY, FYNNEI. Trimming at V came to 7 bases and at J to 9 bases, leaving 7 bases not matched to a gene. The CDR3 consists of 13 residues. The CDR3 nucleotides are TGTGCCAGCAAGGGCGGGGGGGCCGGTGAGCAGTTCTTC. Amino acids: CASKGGGAGEQFF.

This clone was detected only once. The J gene is TRBJ2-2, the V gene TRBV3-1 (or the pseudogene TRBV3-2); D ambiguous. There are 15 residues in the CDR3. Germline V gene data show CDR1 as LGHDT and CDR2 as YNNKEL (reference sequence). V was shortened by 1 base and J by 4 bases, with 10 bases between the two germline ends. CDR3: CASSQGVVVTGELFF. In DNA, the CDR3 is TGTGCCAGCAGCCAAGGCGTAGTCGTCACCGGGGAGCTGTTTTTT.

The chain recombines TRBV19 with TRBJ2-7; 10 positions match TRBD1. The CDR3 spans 13 residues. With V trimmed by 8 bases and J by 6 bases, 7 bases remained unmatched. The germline CDR1 and CDR2 sequences are LNHDA and SQIVND (reference sequence). Here the CDR3 DNA reads TGTGCCAGTCAGCCGGGACAGGGGACCGAGCAGTACTTC. Its translation is CASQPGQGTEQYF.

The V and J genes are TRBV27 and TRBJ2-7; 9 bases map to TRBD2. V shed 2 bases, J shed 6 bases, and the junction held 11 bases outside the gene matches. Germline CDR1 reads MNHEY; CDR2 reads SMNVEV (reference sequence). The CDR3 length is 16 residues. The CDR3 reads CASSLGGGGASGEQYF. In nucleotides, the CDR3 is TGTGCCAGCAGTTTAGGGGGCGGGGGGGCCTCGGGCGAGCAGTACTTC.

The rearrangement joins TRBV7-9 to TRBJ1-1; D possibly corresponds to TRBD1 (5 bases). Germline CDR1 is SEHNR and CDR2 is FQNEAQ (reference sequence). V shed 4 bases and J shed 1 base, with 16 bases lying between them. CDR3 length: 16 amino acids. CDR3 nucleotide sequence: TGTGCCAGCAGCTCCCCCCCAGGACAAGGGAACACTGAAGCTTTCTTT. This translates into CASSSPPGQGNTEAFF.

The CDR3 loop reads CASSLGGGSYNEQFF. CDR3 DNA: TGTGCCAGCAGCTTAGGCGGGGGGTCCTACAATGAGCAGTTCTTC. The J gene is TRBJ2-1, the V gene TRBV11-3, with 8 nucleotides matching TRBD2. The germline CDR1 and CDR2 sequences are SGHNT and YENEEA. V lost 1 base and J lost 1; bases outside the gene matches: 0. This CDR3 has 15 amino acids.

This chain joins TRBV7-3 and TRBJ2-5; the match to TRBD2 covers 8 bases. V lost 5 bases to trimming and J lost 5 bases; unmatched junction nucleotides: 10. Germline loops: CDR1 SGHTA, CDR2 FQGTGA. The CDR3 consists of 15 residues. For the CDR3, the DNA is TGTGCCAGCAGCCCTACCGGGACTAGGGCGGAGACCCAGTACTTC. Amino acid sequence: CASSPTGTRAETQYF.

This rearrangement joins TRBV7-9 to TRBJ2-7, with TRBD1 matching over 7 bases. After removal of 3 bases from V and 4 bases from J, the junction contained 3 bases not matched to a gene. Germline V gene data show CDR1 as SEHNR and CDR2 as FQNEAQ (reference sequence). CDR3 size: 13 residues. The CDR3 protein is CASSLGTVYEQYF. DNA of the CDR3: TGTGCCAGCAGCTTGGGGACAGTTTACGAGCAGTACTTC.

In its sample, this clone was seen a few times. The rearrangement links TRBV19 to TRBJ1-3; a weak D match, TRBD1 (6 bases). Trimming took off 3 bases at V and 0 bases at J, with 9 bases between the two ends. The length of the CDR3 is 15 residues. Germline CDR1 and CDR2: LNHDA and SQIVND (reference sequence). CDR3 coding DNA: TGTGCCAGTAGTATGGACAGTGGCTCTGGAAACACCATATATTTT. Translation gives CASSMDSGSGNTIYF.

This chain links TRBV30 with TRBJ1-4; D might be TRBD1 (6 bases). CDR3 length: 13 amino acids. Per the germline V gene, CDR1 is GTSNPN and CDR2 is SVGIG (reference sequence). The CDR3 DNA follows: TGTGCTCAGGGAGGGGGAGAGAGAGAAAAACTGTTTTTT. Amino acid sequence: CAQGGGEREKLFF.

The rearrangement links TRBV11-2 to TRBJ2-5, with D possibly being TRBD1 (5 bases). CDR3 length: 16 amino acids. Trimming stripped 5 bases from V and 3 bases from J, with 19 bases between. Per germline, CDR1 SGHAT and CDR2 FQNNGV. The CDR3 here is CASSPIGHLEEETQYF. In DNA, the CDR3 is TGTGCCAGCAGCCCGATCGGACACTTAGAGGAAGAGACCCAGTACTTC.

This clone came up a few times. This chain links TRBV3-1 (or the pseudogene TRBV3-2) with TRBJ1-6; D gene uncertain. V was clipped by 0 bases and J by 10 bases, with 13 bases between them. Germline CDR1 is LGHDT and CDR2 is YNNKEL (reference sequence). The CDR3 extends over 15 amino acids. CDR3 nucleotides: TGTGCCAGCAGCCAAGATCAAGGGCGCGGGTCACCCCTCCACTTT. It is translated as CASSQDQGRGSPLHF.

This chain uses TRBV27 with TRBJ2-3; 9 nucleotides match TRBD2. The CDR3 loop spans 16 amino acids. The V segment lost 1 base and the J segment 4 bases; nucleotides outside the gene matches: 6. From germline, CDR1 is MNHEY and CDR2 SMNVEV (reference sequence). The chain's CDR3 is CASSLWQAGGADTQYF. The CDR3 DNA sequence: TGTGCCAGCAGTTTATGGCAAGCGGGGGGCGCAGATACGCAGTATTTT.

The chain combines TRBV5-1 with TRBJ1-1; possible D gene TRBD1, 6 bases. The ends were cut back, 5 bases at V and 2 bases at J, with 16 bases in the middle. The CDR3 loop spans 15 amino acids. The germline V gene has CDR1 SGHRS and CDR2 YFSETQ. CDR3 loop: CASSFQGHANTEAFF. The CDR3 DNA is TGCGCCAGCAGTTTCCAGGGACACGCTAACACTGAAGCTTTCTTT.

This chain uses TRBV7-8 with TRBJ2-1; 7 bases line up with TRBD1. The CDR3 runs to 13 residues. V was clipped by 10 bases and J by 9 bases; unmatched bases: 12. CDR1 is SGHVS, CDR2 FQNEAQ, per germline. Written as DNA, the CDR3 is TGTGCCACCGTTCACGGGCAGGGGGTTGAGCAGTTCTTC. Protein sequence: CATVHGQGVEQFF.

This clone was picked up one time. The same CDR3 arises from other DNA sequences in this sample as well. The chain recombines TRBV3-1 (or the pseudogene TRBV3-2) with TRBJ1-3; perhaps TRBD1 as D (6 bases). This CDR3 spans 15 amino acids. The V end lost 4 bases, the J end lost 0 bases, and 10 bases lay between the germline ends. Germline CDR1 is LGHDT and CDR2 is YNNKEL (reference sequence). The CDR3 protein is CASSPADSSGNTIYF. In DNA form, the CDR3 reads TGTGCCAGCAGCCCCGCGGACAGCTCTGGAAACACCATATATTTT.

This rearrangement joins TRBV9 to TRBJ2-3, with TRBD2 matching over 8 bases. Germline V lookup: CDR1 SGDLS, CDR2 YYNGEE. J gave up 6 bases and V 0 bases, and 9 bases lay outside the gene matches. The CDR3 runs 16 residues. The CDR3 sequence is CASSVVTGGASDTQYF. CDR3 nucleotide sequence: TGTGCCAGCAGCGTAGTGACCGGGGGGGCCTCCGATACGCAGTATTTT. The full variable domain, with the rest looked up from reference TRBV9 and TRBJ2-3, is DSGVTQTPKHLITATGQRVTLRCSPRSGDLSVYWYQQSLDQGLQFLIQYYNGEERAKGNILERFSAQQFPDLHSELNLSSLELGDSALYFCASSVVTGGASDTQYFGPGTRLTVL.

This rearrangement joins TRBV18 to TRBJ1-3, with D hard to call. The CDR3 loop spans 15 amino acids. Germline assignment: CDR1 KGHSH and CDR2 LQKENI. V lost 3 bases and J lost 0, with 9 bases in between. CDR3 nucleotide sequence: TGTGCCAGCTCACCGGCACAAAGCTCTGGAAACACCATATATTTT. Translated, it gives CASSPAQSSGNTIYF.

The chain combines TRBV10-1 with TRBJ2-5, with 7 positions matching TRBD1. V dropped 6 bases and J dropped 5; count of bases not matched to a gene: 12. The CDR3 is 15 residues long. Germline values: CDR1 WNHNN, CDR2 SYGVQD (reference sequence). The CDR3: CASSPETGLRETQYF. CDR3 DNA sequence: TGCGCCAGCAGCCCAGAGACAGGGTTGAGGGAGACCCAGTACTTC.

A single count supports this clone. This rearrangement joins TRBV7-6 to TRBJ2-2; 11 bases are a match to TRBD1. This CDR3 is 18 amino acids long. Germline V gives CDR1 SGHVS, CDR2 FNYEAQ. Trimming cost V 1 base and J 1 base; bases outside gene matches: 5. In DNA form, the CDR3 reads TGTGCCAGCAGCTTAGGCGGACAGGGGGCTCAGAACACCGGGGAGCTGTTTTTT. It codes for CASSLGGQGAQNTGELFF.

The rearrangement links TRBV5-5 to TRBJ1-5, with unresolved D. Germline V gives CDR1 SGHKS, CDR2 YYEKEE (reference sequence). Trimming removed 3 bases at V and 4 bases at J, with 11 bases between. The CDR3 is 14 residues long. The CDR3 reads CASSSLGRNQPQHF. CDR3 coding DNA: TGTGCCAGCAGCTCGCTGGGCCGGAATCAGCCCCAGCATTTT.

This sequence joins TRBV19 and TRBJ1-5, with 10 bases fitting TRBD1. The germline gives CDR1 LNHDA, CDR2 SQIVND (reference sequence). J gave up 6 bases and V 5 bases, and 7 bases lay outside the gene matches. The CDR3 spans 15 residues. DNA for the CDR3: TGTGCCAGTAGTGCCCAGACAGGGGGCACTCAGCCCCAGCATTTT. Its translation is CASSAQTGGTQPQHF.

The V call is TRBV7-3, the J call TRBJ1-1; TRBD1 matches 8 bases. This CDR3 is built from 16 residues. Trimming at V came to 5 bases and at J to 5 bases, leaving 13 bases not matched to a gene. Germline loops: CDR1 SGHTA, CDR2 FQGTGA. The CDR3: CASSAAPGTGLTEAFF. CDR3 nucleotides: TGTGCCAGCAGCGCGGCCCCCGGGACAGGTCTAACTGAAGCTTTCTTT.

The chain employs TRBV11-1 and TRBJ1-2, with D tentatively TRBD1 (5 bases). The CDR3 runs to 14 residues. V was pared by 8 bases and J by 8 bases, with 21 bases between. Germline CDR1 reads SGHAT; CDR2 reads FQDESV (reference sequence). CDR3 sequence: CASHNLQDRRGYTF. In nucleotides, the CDR3 is TGTGCCAGCCACAACCTACAGGACCGACGGGGCTACACCTTC.

This clone showed up just once. The chain links TRBV19 to TRBJ2-5; tentative D call: TRBD2 (6 bases). Trimming cost V 7 bases and J 0 bases, with 12 bases left between them. Germline lookup yields CDR1 LNHDA and CDR2 SQIVND (reference sequence). The CDR3 covers 14 residues. CDR3 residues: CASKNGGNQETQYF. The CDR3 DNA reads as TGTGCCAGTAAAAACGGGGGAAACCAAGAGACCCAGTACTTC.

V and J are TRBV7-9 and TRBJ1-5, with 9 bases identical to TRBD1. Germline values: CDR1 SEHNR, CDR2 FQNEAQ (reference sequence). This CDR3 is built from 16 residues. Trimming at V came to 1 base and at J to 4 bases, leaving 5 bases not matched to a gene. CDR3 in amino acids: CASSLGSGQGNQPQHF. The CDR3 DNA sequence: TGTGCCAGCAGCTTAGGATCCGGACAGGGGAATCAGCCCCAGCATTTT.

The genes are TRBV6-5 and TRBJ1-2, with 9 bases matching TRBD1. The length of the CDR3 is 14 residues. Per the germline V gene, CDR1 is MNHEY and CDR2 is SVGAGI. With 1 base clipped from V and 8 bases from J, the junction kept 5 bases outside the gene matches. The CDR3 region is CASSYWDRVGGYTF. CDR3 DNA sequence: TGTGCCAGCAGTTACTGGGACAGGGTCGGAGGCTACACCTTC.